The next 16 T cell receptor beta chains were all read from a single sample in a study of T-cell memory formation after mild COVID-19. TCRdb passed the 5' RACE reads through MiXCR, listing each CDR3 protein once. The table includes roughly 450,000 distinct CDR3 sequences, approximately 18% detected once. Sequenced material: PBMCs or a T cell subset sorted from them (not recorded which). The receptors shown here come from an adult woman who had mild COVID-19 (a few samples of this study predate the infection). Cell type and time point are not known.

V gene TRBV6-6 combines with J gene TRBJ2-5; no reliable D call. This CDR3 spans 13 amino acids. The ends were cut back, 2 bases at V and 4 bases at J, with 8 bases in the middle. Looked up from germline, CDR1 is MNHNY and CDR2 is SVGAGI (reference sequence). The CDR3 loop is CASSYRQGETQYF. In DNA, the CDR3 is TGTGCCAGCAGTTACAGGCAAGGAGAGACCCAGTACTTC.

This clonotype was seen a few times. V is TRBV19 and J is TRBJ2-3; the D gene is possibly TRBD2 (6 bases). In germline, CDR1 is LNHDA, CDR2 SQIVND (reference sequence). The CDR3 sequence is 15 residues long. The germline V and J ends were trimmed by 4 bases and 4 bases, with 15 bases remaining between them. CDR3 nucleotides: TGTGCCAGTAGTAAACACCGGGACTCGGCAGATACGCAGTATTTT. This encodes CASSKHRDSADTQYF.

This chain joins TRBV12-3 or TRBV12-4 and TRBJ1-1; tentative D call: TRBD1 (5 bases). Trimming shortened V by 1 base and J by 6 bases, and 18 bases separated the two germline ends. The CDR3 has 16 residues. DNA of the CDR3: TGTGCCAGCAGTTTAGGGGCCACCGTTGGGACCGCTGAAGCTTTCTTT. As protein: CASSLGATVGTAEAFF.

V and J are TRBV5-1 and TRBJ1-5; D unresolved. Germline V CDR1 and CDR2: SGHRS, YFSETQ. The CDR3 consists of 15 residues. V was shortened by 2 bases and J by 2 bases, with 11 bases between the two germline ends. CDR3 DNA sequence: TGCGCCAGCAGCTTAACTGGGGATGGCAATCAGCCCCAGCATTTT. Encoded protein: CASSLTGDGNQPQHF.

The chain has TRBV2 and TRBJ2-1, with 8 bases aligning to TRBD1. The germline CDR1 and CDR2 sequences are SNHLY and FYNNEI. V lost 1 base to trimming and J lost 4 bases; unmatched junction nucleotides: 3. The CDR3 is made up of 15 amino acids. DNA for the CDR3: TGTGCCAGCAGTGAAGGTGGACAGGGATACAATGAGCAGTTCTTC. It specifies CASSEGGQGYNEQFF.

The table lists this clonotype with a few counts. This chain uses TRBV12-3 or TRBV12-4 with TRBJ2-1, with D maybe TRBD2 (6 bases). The CDR3 has 15 amino acids. V lost 7 bases to trimming and J lost 6 bases, with 19 bases between them. CDR3 DNA sequence: TGTGCCAGCATACCGGGCGGGGTAGGAATCAATGAGCAGTTCTTC. Protein product: CASIPGGVGINEQFF.

The rearrangement joins TRBV6-1 to TRBJ2-1, with TRBD1 matching over 7 bases. Germline lookup yields CDR1 MNHNS and CDR2 SASEGT. V gave up 4 bases and J gave up 4 bases; unmatched junction bases: 7. CDR3 length: 15 residues. In DNA form, the CDR3 reads TGTGCCAGCAGTGGACAGGGAGTTCGGTACAATGAGCAGTTCTTC. Translating it yields CASSGQGVRYNEQFF.

In its sample, this clonotype was seen a few times. The rearrangement joins TRBV6-5 to TRBJ1-3, with D perhaps TRBD1 (5 bases). Germline V gene data show CDR1 as MNHEY and CDR2 as SVGAGI. The CDR3 has 15 amino acids. Trimming cost V 0 bases and J 4 bases, with 10 bases left between them. CDR3 sequence: CASSYSRGSGNTIYF. CDR3 in DNA: TGTGCCAGCAGTTACTCGAGGGGATCCGGAAACACCATATATTTT.

The J gene is TRBJ2-1, the V gene TRBV12-3 or TRBV12-4, with TRBD2 matching over 12 bases. The CDR3 is made up of 15 amino acids. V shed 5 bases, J shed 8 bases, and the junction held 7 bases outside the gene matches. In DNA form, the CDR3 reads TGTGCCAGCAGTCCCCTAGCGGGAGGGGCCGATGAGCAGTTCTTC. Its translation is CASSPLAGGADEQFF.

The CDR3 here is CASSLSPDPDHEQYF. The CDR3 region has the DNA TGTGCCAGCAGTTTATCACCAGACCCCGACCACGAGCAGTACTTC. J is TRBJ2-7 and V is TRBV27, with unresolved D. From germline, CDR1 is MNHEY and CDR2 SMNVEV (reference sequence). With 0 bases removed from V and 5 bases from J, the gap between germline ends came to 14 bases. This CDR3 contains 15 residues.

V gene TRBV24-1 combines with J gene TRBJ1-2; 7 bases line up with TRBD1. From germline, CDR1 is KGHDR and CDR2 SFDVKD. The CDR3 covers 15 residues. The ends lost 3 bases at V and 8 bases at J; junction bases unmatched: 11. The CDR3 here is CATSDQRGTAYGYTF. In DNA form, the CDR3 reads TGTGCCACCAGTGATCAACGAGGGACAGCGTACGGCTACACCTTC.

J is TRBJ2-5 and V is TRBV12-3 or TRBV12-4; D is unclear. Trimming removed 1 base at V and 5 bases at J, with 8 bases between. The CDR3 runs 13 residues. The CDR3 here is CASSLVTGETQYF. The CDR3 nucleotides are TGTGCCAGCAGTTTAGTTACGGGTGAGACCCAGTACTTC.

This clonotype was seen a handful of times. The chain carries TRBV11-2 and TRBJ2-1; TRBD2 matches at 8 bases. This CDR3 region has 15 residues. The germline V gene encodes CDR1 SGHAT and CDR2 FQNNGV. Germline trimming cut 5 bases from V and 4 bases from J; bases unmatched to any gene: 7. This chain's CDR3 is CASSRVSGSYNEQFF. The CDR3 DNA is TGTGCCAGCAGCCGCGTCAGCGGGAGTTACAATGAGCAGTTCTTC. Combining the CDR3 with reference TRBV11-2 and TRBJ2-1 gives the whole variable domain EAGVAQSPRYKIIEKRQSVAFWCNPISGHATLYWYQQILGQGPKLLIQFQNNGVVDDSQLPKDRFSAERLKGVDSTLKIQPAKLEDSAVYLCASSRVSGSYNEQFFGPGTRLTVL.

This chain joins TRBV5-4 and TRBJ2-7; D is undetermined. Trimming took off 3 bases at V and 3 bases at J, with 7 bases between the two ends. Per the germline V gene, CDR1 is SGHNT and CDR2 is YYREEE (reference sequence). The CDR3 has 12 amino acids. CDR3 coding DNA: TGTGCCAGCAGCTACCACTACTACGAGCAGTACTTC. Its protein product is CASSYHYYEQYF.

The chain couples TRBV12-3 or TRBV12-4 to TRBJ2-7; TRBD1 might be the D (6 bases). The CDR3 contains 14 residues. With 5 bases removed from V and 2 bases from J, the gap between germline ends came to 13 bases. This chain's CDR3 is CASSQKTGAYEQYF. In DNA, the CDR3 is TGTGCCAGCAGTCAAAAGACAGGAGCCTACGAGCAGTACTTC.

In its sample, this clonotype was seen a few times. This chain links TRBV5-1 with TRBJ2-1; 12 positions agree with TRBD2. Germline CDR1 is SGHRS and CDR2 is YFSETQ. J was trimmed by 8 bases and V by 1 base; bases with no gene match: 4. This CDR3 has 15 amino acids. DNA of the CDR3: TGCGCCAGCAGCTTGCCTAGCGGGGGGGTTGATGAGCAGTTCTTC. Encoded protein: CASSLPSGGVDEQFF.